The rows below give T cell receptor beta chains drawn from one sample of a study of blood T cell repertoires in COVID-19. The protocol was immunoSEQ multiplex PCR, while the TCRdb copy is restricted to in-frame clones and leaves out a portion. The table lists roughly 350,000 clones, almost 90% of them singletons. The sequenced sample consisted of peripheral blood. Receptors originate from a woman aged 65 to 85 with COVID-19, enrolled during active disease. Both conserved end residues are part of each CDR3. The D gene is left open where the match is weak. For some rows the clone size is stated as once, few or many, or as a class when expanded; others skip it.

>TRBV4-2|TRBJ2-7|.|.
CASSQDWGPTYEQYF
TGTGCCAGCAGCCAAGACTGGGGGCCTACCTACGAGCAGTACTTC
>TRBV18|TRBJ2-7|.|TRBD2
CASSGGLAGVNEQYF
TGTGCCAGCTCAGGGGGACTAGCGGGGGTTAACGAGCAGTACTTC
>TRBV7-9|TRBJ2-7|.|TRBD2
CASSPPWGGENEQYF
TGTGCCAGCAGCCCTCCTTGGGGAGGGGAAAACGAGCAGTACTTC
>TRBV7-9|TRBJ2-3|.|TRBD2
CASRLATADTQYF
TGTGCCAGCCGACTAGCAACGGCAGATACGCAGTATTTT
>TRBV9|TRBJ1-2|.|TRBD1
CASSQGTGNIGGYTF
TGTGCCAGCAGCCAGGGGACAGGGAACATAGGAGGCTACACCTTC
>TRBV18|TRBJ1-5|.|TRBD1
CASSADRERQPQHF
TGTGCCAGCTCAGCGGACAGGGAGAGGCAGCCCCAGCATTTT
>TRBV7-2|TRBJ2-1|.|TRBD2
CASSLPYTSGGLNEQFF
TGTGCCAGCAGCTTACCCTATACTAGCGGGGGGCTAAATGAGCAGTTCTTC
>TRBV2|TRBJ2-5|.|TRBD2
CASTALSGGHQETQYF
TGTGCCAGCACCGCCTTAAGCGGGGGGCACCAAGAGACCCAGTACTTC
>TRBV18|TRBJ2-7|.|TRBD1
CASSPRLQGAGLEQYF
TGTGCCAGCTCACCAAGGTTACAGGGGGCCGGTTTGGAGCAGTACTTC
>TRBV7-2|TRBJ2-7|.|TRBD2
CASSAYLAGVAREQYF
TGTGCCAGCAGCGCCTATCTAGCGGGGGTGGCTCGCGAGCAGTACTTC
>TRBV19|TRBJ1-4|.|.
CAREVGGF
TGTGCCAGGGAGGTAGGGGGTTTT
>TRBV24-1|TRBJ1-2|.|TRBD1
CATSGFGQGGSYGYTF
TGTGCCACCAGTGGATTCGGACAGGGCGGAAGCTATGGCTACACCTTC
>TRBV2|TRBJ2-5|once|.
CASSYVLAQETQYF
TGTGCCAGCAGTTATGTGCTAGCCCAAGAGACCCAGTACTTC
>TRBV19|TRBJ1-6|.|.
CATSQVTNNSPLHF
TGTGCCACCTCACAGGTGACAAATAATTCACCCCTCCACTTT
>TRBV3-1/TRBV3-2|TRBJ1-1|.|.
CASSQVAGRDTEAFF
TGTGCCAGCAGCCAAGTAGCAGGGAGGGACACTGAAGCTTTCTTT
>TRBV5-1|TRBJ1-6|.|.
CASSLSTANYNSPLHF
TGCGCCAGCAGCTTGTCAACAGCCAACTATAATTCACCCCTCCACTTT
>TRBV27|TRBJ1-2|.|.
CASSSWRTGWGYTF
TGTGCCAGCAGTTCCTGGCGGACGGGGTGGGGCTACACCTTC
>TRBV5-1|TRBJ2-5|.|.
CASSLVNAGAGETQYF
TGCGCCAGCAGCTTGGTTAATGCGGGGGCTGGGGAGACCCAGTACTTC
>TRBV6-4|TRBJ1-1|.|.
CASSLTQNTEAFF
TGTGCCAGCAGCCTGACACAGAACACTGAAGCTTTCTTT
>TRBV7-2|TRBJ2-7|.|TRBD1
CASSYPGTGGKKQYF
TGTGCCAGCAGCTATCCCGGGACAGGGGGCAAGAAGCAGTACTTC
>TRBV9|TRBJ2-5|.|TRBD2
CASSTSGGLRETQYF
TGTGCCAGCAGCACCTCGGGGGGGCTGAGGGAGACCCAGTACTTC
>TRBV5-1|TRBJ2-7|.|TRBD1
CASSSGQGSYEQYF
TGCGCCAGCAGCTCCGGACAGGGATCCTACGAGCAGTACTTC
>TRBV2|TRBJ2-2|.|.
CASSEAGRAITGELFF
TGTGCCAGCAGTGAAGCGGGCAGGGCGATCACCGGGGAGCTGTTTTTT
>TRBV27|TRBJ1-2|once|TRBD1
CASSSTGSYGYTF
TGTGCCAGCAGTTCGACAGGGAGCTATGGCTACACCTTC
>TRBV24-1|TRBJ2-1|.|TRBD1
CATSDLDRGYNEQFF
TGTGCCACCAGTGATTTGGACAGGGGATACAATGAGCAGTTCTTC
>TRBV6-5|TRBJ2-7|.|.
CASSRTGDSYEQYF
TGTGCCAGCAGCCGAACAGGAGACTCCTACGAGCAGTACTTC
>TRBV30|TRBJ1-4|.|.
CAWSASANEKLFF
TGTGCCTGGAGTGCCTCGGCTAATGAAAAACTGTTTTTT
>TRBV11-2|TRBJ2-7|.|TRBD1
CASSPDRDEQYF
TGTGCCAGCAGCCCGGACAGGGACGAGCAGTACTTC
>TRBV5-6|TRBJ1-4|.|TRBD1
CASSRSPVDRGEKLFF
TGTGCCAGCAGCCGCTCCCCCGTGGACAGGGGCGAAAAACTGTTTTTT
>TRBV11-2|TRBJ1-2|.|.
CASSLAHSSGGYTF
TGTGCCAGCAGCTTAGCGCACAGTTCCGGTGGCTACACCTTC
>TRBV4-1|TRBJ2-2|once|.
CASSLYSGGELFF
TGCGCCAGCAGCCTTTACAGCGGCGGGGAGCTGTTTTTT
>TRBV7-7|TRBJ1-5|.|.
CASSLDAGQPQHF
TGTGCCAGCAGCTTAGATGCCGGGCAGCCCCAGCATTTT
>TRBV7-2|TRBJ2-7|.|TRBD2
CASSFVAGGFYEQYF
TGTGCCAGCAGCTTCGTAGCGGGGGGGTTCTACGAGCAGTACTTC
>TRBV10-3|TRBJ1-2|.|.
CAITRTADNYGYTF
TGTGCCATCACCCGGACAGCCGACAACTATGGCTACACCTTC
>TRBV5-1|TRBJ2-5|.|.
CASSLALAEETQYF
TGCGCCAGCAGCTTGGCGCTAGCAGAAGAGACCCAGTACTTC
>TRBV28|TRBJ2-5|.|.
CASSPRGAQGQETQYF
TGTGCCAGCTCCCCTCGGGGGGCCCAAGGCCAAGAGACCCAGTACTTC
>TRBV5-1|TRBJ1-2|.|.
CASSLGQLNNYGYTF
TGCGCCAGCAGCTTGGGACAATTAAATAACTATGGCTACACCTTC
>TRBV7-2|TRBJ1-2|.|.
CASSPAAVGYTF
TGTGCCAGCAGCCCAGCGGCAGTCGGCTACACCTTC